The 5 T cell receptor beta chains below were found in one sample sequenced in a study of T cell responses to AZD1222 COVID-19 vaccine. Clones were read by immunoSEQ multiplex PCR, and TCRdb kept only the in-frame ones, dropping some. The top ten hold 2.9% of the sample, which has about 120,000 clones, 85% to 95% seen once. Sequenced material: peripheral blood, taken on day 0 of AZD1222 vaccination. Receptor source: an adult in good health.

V is TRBV28 and J is TRBJ1-3; no clear D. V lost 6 bases to trimming and J lost 0 bases, with 0 bases between them. This CDR3 region has 11 residues. The germline gives CDR1 MDHEN, CDR2 SYDVKM. The CDR3 here is CASSSGNTIYF. For the CDR3, the DNA is TGTGCCAGCAGCTCTGGAAACACCATATATTTT.

On this clone: Different DNA sequences within this sample yield the same CDR3. The CDR3, as DNA: TGTGCCAGCAGCTCCGATAGCAATCAGCCCCAGCATTTT. Translated, it gives CASSSDSNQPQHF. The genes are TRBV7-9 and TRBJ1-5; D call uncertain. The CDR3 has 13 amino acids. In germline, CDR1 is SEHNR, CDR2 FQNEAQ (reference sequence). V lost 4 bases and J lost 0, with 4 bases in between.

The CDR3 sequence: CASSQFHSGNTIYF. The CDR3 region has the DNA TGTGCCAGCAGTCAGTTTCATTCTGGAAACACCATATATTTT. The chain carries TRBV6-5 and TRBJ1-3; unclear D gene. The V end lost 5 bases, the J end lost 1 base, and 9 bases lay between the germline ends. Germline V CDR1 and CDR2: MNHEY, SVGAGI. The CDR3 is 14 residues long.

This clone was picked up one time. The CDR3 DNA is TGTGCCACTTCTAGCGGGACGCTTACTGAGCAGTTCTTC. Its translation: CATSSGTLTEQFF. The genes are TRBV28 and TRBJ2-1; 9 bases line up with TRBD2. Germline V lookup: CDR1 MDHEN, CDR2 SYDVKM. V was pared by 10 bases and J by 9 bases, with 10 bases of the junction left unmatched. The CDR3 spans 13 residues.

This chain uses TRBV9 with TRBJ1-1; D remains ambiguous. CDR3 length equals 15 residues. Per the germline V gene, CDR1 is SGDLS and CDR2 is YYNGEE. V shed 0 bases and J shed 4 bases, with 13 bases lying between them. The CDR3 DNA is TGTGCCAGCAGCGTAGGGGGTCGGGGTTTCACTGAAGCTTTCTTT. As protein: CASSVGGRGFTEAFF.